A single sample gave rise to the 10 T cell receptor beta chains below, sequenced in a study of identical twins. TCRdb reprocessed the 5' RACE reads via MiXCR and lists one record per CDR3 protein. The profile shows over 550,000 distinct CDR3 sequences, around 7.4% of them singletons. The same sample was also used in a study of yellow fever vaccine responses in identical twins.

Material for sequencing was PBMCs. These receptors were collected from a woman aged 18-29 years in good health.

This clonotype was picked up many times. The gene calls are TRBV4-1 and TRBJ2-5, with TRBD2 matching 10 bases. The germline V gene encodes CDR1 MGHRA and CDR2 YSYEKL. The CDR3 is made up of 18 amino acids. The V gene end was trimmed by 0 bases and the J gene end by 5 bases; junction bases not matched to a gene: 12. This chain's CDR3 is CASSQDRPSGSFRETQYF. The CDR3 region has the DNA TGCGCCAGCAGCCAAGATCGGCCTAGCGGGAGTTTTCGGGAGACCCAGTACTTC.

DNA of the CDR3: TGCAGTGCTAGAAACCGGCAGAACACTGAAGCTTTCTTT. This translates into CSARNRQNTEAFF. The chain recombines TRBV20-1 with TRBJ1-1; D is undetermined. In germline, CDR1 is DFQATT, CDR2 SNEGSKA (reference sequence). The CDR3 totals 13 residues. Trimming took off 2 bases at V and 1 base at J, with 8 bases between the two ends.

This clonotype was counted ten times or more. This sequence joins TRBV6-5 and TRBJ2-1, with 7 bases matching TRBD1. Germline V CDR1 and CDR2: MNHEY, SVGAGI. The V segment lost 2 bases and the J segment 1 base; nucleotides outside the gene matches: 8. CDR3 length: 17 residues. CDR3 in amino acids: CASSYPRTGQSYNEQFF. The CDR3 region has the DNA TGTGCCAGCAGTTACCCAAGGACAGGCCAATCCTACAATGAGCAGTTCTTC.

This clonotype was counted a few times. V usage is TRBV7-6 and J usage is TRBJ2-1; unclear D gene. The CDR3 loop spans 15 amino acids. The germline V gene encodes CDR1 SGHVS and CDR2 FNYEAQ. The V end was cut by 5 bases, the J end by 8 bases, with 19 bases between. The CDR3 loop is CASSPLGSPSHEQFF. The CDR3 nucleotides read TGTGCCAGCAGCCCTCTGGGGTCCCCTTCCCATGAGCAGTTCTTC.

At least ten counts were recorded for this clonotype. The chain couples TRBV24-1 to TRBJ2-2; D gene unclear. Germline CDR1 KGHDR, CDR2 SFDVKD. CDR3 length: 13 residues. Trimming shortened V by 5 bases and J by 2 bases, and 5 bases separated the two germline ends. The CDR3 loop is CATSGPNTGELFF. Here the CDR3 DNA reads TGTGCCACCAGTGGTCCTAACACCGGGGAGCTGTTTTTT.

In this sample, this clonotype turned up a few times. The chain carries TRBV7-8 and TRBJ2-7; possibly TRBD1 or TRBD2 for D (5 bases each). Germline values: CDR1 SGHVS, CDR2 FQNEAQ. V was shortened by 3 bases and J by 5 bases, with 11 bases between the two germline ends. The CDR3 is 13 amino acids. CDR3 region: CASSLRGNNEQYF. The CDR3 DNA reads TGTGCCAGCAGCTTGAGGGGCAACAACGAGCAGTACTTC.

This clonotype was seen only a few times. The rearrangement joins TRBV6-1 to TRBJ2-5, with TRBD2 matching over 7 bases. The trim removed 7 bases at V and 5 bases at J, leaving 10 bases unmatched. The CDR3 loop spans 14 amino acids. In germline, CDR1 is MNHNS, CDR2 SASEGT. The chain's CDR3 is CASTFGGGSETQYF. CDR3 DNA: TGTGCCAGCACCTTTGGGGGGGGGTCGGAGACCCAGTACTTC.

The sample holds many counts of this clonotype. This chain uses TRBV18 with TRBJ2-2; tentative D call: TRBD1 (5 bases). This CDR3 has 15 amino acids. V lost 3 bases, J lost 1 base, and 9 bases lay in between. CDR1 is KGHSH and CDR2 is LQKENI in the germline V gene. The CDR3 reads CASSPQQGNTGELFF. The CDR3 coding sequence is TGTGCCAGCTCACCCCAGCAGGGGAACACCGGGGAGCTGTTTTTT.

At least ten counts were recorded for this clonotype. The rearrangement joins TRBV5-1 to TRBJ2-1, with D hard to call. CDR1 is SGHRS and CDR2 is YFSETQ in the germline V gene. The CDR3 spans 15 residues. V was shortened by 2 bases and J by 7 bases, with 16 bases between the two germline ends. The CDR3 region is CASSLLLARLNEQFF. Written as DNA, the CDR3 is TGCGCCAGCAGCTTACTACTTGCCCGACTTAATGAGCAGTTCTTC.

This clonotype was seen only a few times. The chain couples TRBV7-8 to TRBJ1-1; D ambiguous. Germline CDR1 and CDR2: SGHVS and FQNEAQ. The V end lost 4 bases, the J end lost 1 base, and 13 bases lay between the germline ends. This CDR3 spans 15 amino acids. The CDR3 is CASSSSGSANTEAFF. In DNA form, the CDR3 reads TGTGCCAGCAGCTCCTCGGGGTCGGCGAACACTGAAGCTTTCTTT.